This T cell receptor (beta chain) was retrieved from a study of cytomegalovirus exposure and HLA in healthy donors. Sequencing was performed with immunoSEQ multiplex PCR; in TCRdb, only in-frame clones are kept and a portion is missing. The repertoire consists of more than 45,000 clones, with about 94% occurring once and the leading ten covering 2% to 2.5%. The CDR3 consists of 15 residues. Trimming removed 5 bases at V and 2 bases at J, with 16 bases between. Germline V CDR1 and CDR2: MNHEY, SVGAGI. V and J are TRBV6-5 and TRBJ2-7; D might be TRBD1 (5 bases). The TCR originated in a man aged 18-30 years in good health and CMV-seronegative. The specimen sequenced was PBMCs. CDR3 amino acids: CASSPRPAGPYEQYF. The CDR3 DNA reads TGTGCCAGCAGTCCCAGGCCGGCAGGGCCCTACGAGCAGTACTTC.